This T cell receptor (beta chain) was recovered during a study of beta chain features in type 1 diabetes. To note about this clone: Its target is not known.

V was clipped by 2 bases and J by 7 bases; unmatched bases: 8. This CDR3 has 16 amino acids. Germline CDR1 is MGHRA and CDR2 is YSYEKL. Study findings and constraints: TCRB CDR3s were moderately but significantly shorter in Type 1 diabetes patients in all four CD4+ subsets.

Expressed TCRB transcripts were sequenced, since all the RNA that had been isolated was reverse transcribed. Method: immunoSEQ multiplex PCR; TCRdb's copy keeps in-frame clones and lacks some. This table has around 400,000 clones, roughly 12% appearing once. The sequence derives from a man aged 18 to 30 in good health. Material for sequencing was naive CD4+ T cells from blood. The chain combines TRBV4-1 with TRBJ2-2, with 9 bases lining up with TRBD2. The CDR3 DNA is TGCGCCAGCAGCCAATCCCGGACTAGCGCGGTCGGGGAGCTGTTTTTT. The encoded protein is CASSQSRTSAVGELFF.